This entry concerns a single TCR beta chain. In the original workflow: Amplification from reference gene primers served as the basis for estimated nucleated cell counts. TCRdb keeps only in-frame clones here, not all; method: immunoSEQ multiplex PCR. Clone size and V and J calls were adopted from that table, with D and trimming inferred from the DNA. The table includes approximately 400,000 clones, 85% to 90% detected once. After removal of 3 bases from V and 10 bases from J, the junction contained 6 bases not matched to a gene. The CDR3 extends over 15 amino acids. In germline, CDR1 is SGHNT, CDR2 YYREEE (reference sequence). The data originate from a study of blood T cell repertoires in COVID-19. Study-level information: The origin of the acute and convalescent COVID-19 samples was the United States, Italy and Spain.

Participant age was about 18 to 95 years, and participants resided in 25 or so US areas. Participant reports of clinical history set cohort assignment. Sequenced input: PBMCs or T cells enriched from blood (not recorded which). The chain couples TRBV5-4 to TRBJ1-6; TRBD1 matches 11 bases. This TCR was sampled from a woman aged 18-30 years who had recovered from COVID-19. The CDR3 region is CASSWDRGSNSPLHF. The DNA of the CDR3 is TGTGCCAGCAGCTGGGACAGGGGGAGCAACTCACCCCTCCACTTT.